The 19 T cell receptor beta chains below all came from one sample that was sequenced in a study of CD8 T cells in Susac syndrome. An amount of RNA that ranged from roughly 0.5 to 1 ug was reverse transcribed with random hexamers. TCRdb redid the calling of the immunoSEQ multiplex PCR reads with MiXCR, one entry per CDR3 protein. The sample carries approximately 100,000 distinct CDR3 sequences, about 95% recorded once. Sequences were obtained from CD4+ T cells from PBMCs. The receptors come from a human donor in good health.

The chain uses TRBV4-2 and TRBJ2-3; 10 nucleotides line up with TRBD2. Germline CDR1 and CDR2: LGHNA and YNFKEQ. Germline trimming cut 0 bases from V and 7 bases from J; bases unmatched to any gene: 7. CDR3 length: 16 residues. The CDR3 nucleotides are TGTGCCAGCAGCCAAGAGGGTACTAGCGGGGATAATACGCAGTATTTT. It translates to CASSQEGTSGDNTQYF.

The V and J genes are TRBV7-2 and TRBJ1-2, with no clear D. The germline CDR1 and CDR2 sequences are SGHTA and FQGNSA. The germline V and J ends were trimmed by 5 bases and 3 bases, with 10 bases remaining between them. This CDR3 contains 13 residues. CDR3 bases: TGTGCCAGCAGCCCCGTCAGCGACTATGGCTACACCTTC. Amino acid sequence: CASSPVSDYGYTF. The full variable domain, in which reference TRBV7-2 and TRBJ1-2 provide the parts outside the CDR3, is GAGVSQSPSNKVTEKGKDVELRCDPISGHTALYWYRQSLGQGLEFLIYFQGNSAPDKSGLPSDRFSAERTGGSVSTLTIQRTQQEDSAVYLCASSPVSDYGYTFGSGTRLTVV.

The chain employs TRBV4-1 and TRBJ2-7; the D is unclear. This CDR3 has 11 residues. Trimming removed 4 bases at V and 4 bases at J, with 5 bases between. CDR1 and CDR2 (germline): MGHRA, YSYEKL. CDR3 coding DNA: TGCGCCAGCAGCCCAGGATACGAGCAGTACTTC. Translation: CASSPGYEQYF.

The gene calls are TRBV6-5 and TRBJ1-3; 8 nucleotides match TRBD1. V lost 5 bases and J lost 0; bases outside the gene matches: 3. CDR3 length: 15 residues. Germline CDR1 MNHEY, CDR2 SVGAGI. In DNA form, the CDR3 reads TGTGCCAGCAGTCCGGACAGGGCCTCTGGAAACACCATATATTTT. Translation gives CASSPDRASGNTIYF.

The chain uses TRBV19 and TRBJ2-7; D is perhaps TRBD1 (5 bases). Trimming left V 6 bases short and J 0 bases short, with 12 bases between. The CDR3 contains 14 residues. Germline CDR1 reads LNHDA; CDR2 reads SQIVND (reference sequence). CDR3 amino acids: CASSIGHSSYEQYF. CDR3 DNA sequence: TGTGCCAGTAGCATCGGACATAGCTCCTACGAGCAGTACTTC.

As DNA, the CDR3 is TGCAGCGTTCTTGTGACAGAGGCCAAAAACATTCAGTACTTC. Amino acid sequence: CSVLVTEAKNIQYF. The genes are TRBV29-1 and TRBJ2-4, with D maybe TRBD1 (5 bases). This CDR3 is built from 14 residues. V was cut by 5 bases and J by 1 base, with 12 bases left in between. Per germline, CDR1 SQVTM and CDR2 ANQGSEA.

DNA of the CDR3: TGTGCCAGCAGTGAAGGGGGGATGCAGCAGTACTTC. This gives the protein CASSEGGMQQYF. The chain has TRBV2 and TRBJ2-7; D might be TRBD1 or TRBD2, each matching 5 bases. CDR3 length: 12 amino acids. V gave up 1 base and J gave up 8 bases, with 9 bases separating them. Germline CDR1 is SNHLY and CDR2 is FYNNEI.

V and J are TRBV4-3 and TRBJ2-5, with 8 bases aligning to TRBD1. Germline CDR1 reads LGHNA; CDR2 reads YSLEER. This CDR3 contains 17 residues. J was trimmed by 5 bases and V by 4 bases; bases with no gene match: 15. The CDR3 sequence is CASSPFPTGDVEETQYF. The CDR3 DNA reads TGCGCCAGCAGCCCCTTCCCGACAGGGGATGTGGAGGAGACCCAGTACTTC.

This chain links TRBV7-3 with TRBJ2-6, with TRBD1 as a possible D gene (5 bases). V lost 6 bases to trimming and J lost 0 bases, with 18 bases between them. The CDR3 contains 18 residues. Germline CDR1 and CDR2: SGHTA and FQGTGA. CDR3 in DNA: TGTGCCAGCAGTGGACACAGGCAATTTAGCTCTGGGGCCAACGTCCTGACTTTC. This sequence encodes CASSGHRQFSSGANVLTF.

The chain couples TRBV5-6 to TRBJ2-1; D uncertain. This CDR3 comprises 15 residues. The V end lost 0 bases, the J end lost 3 bases, and 10 bases lay between the germline ends. Germline V gene data show CDR1 as SGHDT and CDR2 as YYEEEE. The DNA for the CDR3 is TGTGCCAGCAGCTTGGTAGGAGAGCTCTACAATGAGCAGTTCTTC. This codes for CASSLVGELYNEQFF.

The gene calls are TRBV5-1 and TRBJ2-5, with D possibly TRBD2 on 6 matching bases. V was pared by 2 bases and J by 1 base, with 9 bases between. The CDR3 is 14 amino acids. Germline V gene data show CDR1 as SGHRS and CDR2 as YFSETQ. This CDR3 is CASSFGTPQETQYF. Written as DNA, the CDR3 is TGCGCCAGCAGCTTCGGGACTCCCCAAGAGACCCAGTACTTC. Looking up the rest from reference TRBV5-1 and TRBJ2-5 gives the full variable domain: KAGVTQTPRYLIKTRGQQVTLSCSPISGHRSVSWYQQTPGQGLQFLFEYFSETQRNKGNFPGRFSGRQFSNSRSEMNVSTLELGDSALYLCASSFGTPQETQYFGPGTRLLVL.

The rearrangement joins TRBV12-3 or TRBV12-4 to TRBJ1-1; D not certain. CDR3 length equals 11 residues. V lost 5 bases to trimming and J lost 11 bases, with 12 bases between them. CDR3 DNA: TGTGCCAGCAGTCCCTCCGACCGGGCTTTCTTT. It yields the protein CASSPSDRAFF.

The chain combines TRBV7-9 with TRBJ2-3; no clear D. Between the trimmed V and J ends, which lost 4 bases and 3 bases, there was a span of 8 bases. CDR3 length equals 13 residues. Germline V gene lookup returns CDR1 SEHNR and CDR2 FQNEAQ (reference sequence). The CDR3 coding sequence is TGTGCCAGCAGCTCAGTGGGAACAGATACGCAGTATTTT. Translation: CASSSVGTDTQYF. The variable domain in full, completed from reference TRBV7-9 and TRBJ2-3, reads DTGVSQNPRHKITKRGQNVTFRCDPISEHNRLYWYRQTLGQGPEFLTYFQNEAQLEKSRLLSDRFSAERPKGSFSTLEIQRTEQGDSAMYLCASSSVGTDTQYFGPGTRLTVL.

J is TRBJ2-5 and V is TRBV5-6; TRBD1 matches 9 bases. Per germline, CDR1 SGHDT and CDR2 YYEEEE. V shed 0 bases, J shed 1 base, and the junction held 1 base outside the gene matches. The CDR3 sequence is 15 residues long. CDR3 sequence reads: CASSLVDRGQETQYF. As DNA, the CDR3 is TGTGCCAGCAGCTTGGTGGACAGGGGCCAAGAGACCCAGTACTTC.

The chain is built from TRBV18 and TRBJ1-1, with D unresolved. The germline V gene encodes CDR1 KGHSH and CDR2 LQKENI. Trimming removed 0 bases from V and 3 bases from J, with 11 bases in between. The CDR3 consists of 15 residues. CDR3 amino acids: CASSPPPGGYTEAFF. The CDR3 DNA is TGTGCCAGCTCACCACCGCCAGGAGGGTACACTGAAGCTTTCTTT.

The chain uses TRBV6-5 and TRBJ2-3; TRBD2 matches at 7 bases. Trimming at V came to 1 base and at J to 5 bases, leaving 3 bases not matched to a gene. Germline CDR1 MNHEY, CDR2 SVGAGI. The CDR3 runs 14 residues. DNA of the CDR3: TGTGCCAGCAGTTACTTGATAGCGGGAGATACGCAGTATTTT. Translating gives CASSYLIAGDTQYF.

The CDR3, as DNA: TGCGCCAGCAGTTCCGAGGGTGGTGAGCAGTTCTTC. Translated: CASSSEGGEQFF. The chain employs TRBV5-1 and TRBJ2-1, with D possibly matching TRBD2 (5 bases). The germline gives CDR1 SGHRS, CDR2 YFSETQ. The CDR3 loop spans 12 amino acids. Trimming took off 5 bases at V and 9 bases at J, with 12 bases between the two ends. The whole variable domain, filled in from reference TRBV5-1 and TRBJ2-1, reads KAGVTQTPRYLIKTRGQQVTLSCSPISGHRSVSWYQQTPGQGLQFLFEYFSETQRNKGNFPGRFSGRQFSNSRSEMNVSTLELGDSALYLCASSSEGGEQFFGPGTRLTVL.

The V gene is TRBV12-3 or TRBV12-4, the J gene TRBJ2-2; TRBD1 matches at 8 bases. J lost 6 bases, V lost 6 bases, and 6 bases had no gene match. The CDR3 covers 14 residues. The CDR3 region is CASSIRGRAGELFF. In nucleotides, the CDR3 is TGTGCCAGCAGCATCAGGGGGCGCGCCGGGGAGCTGTTTTTT.

The J gene is TRBJ2-7, the V gene TRBV10-3; D tentatively fits TRBD1 or TRBD2 (6 bases each). The V and J ends lost 5 bases and 4 bases respectively, with 18 bases between them. The CDR3 is 15 amino acids. Germline CDR1 ENHRY, CDR2 SYGVKD. CDR3 residues: CAISPTGTRGYEQYF. The CDR3 DNA follows: TGTGCCATCAGTCCCACAGGGACCCGGGGGTACGAGCAGTACTTC.